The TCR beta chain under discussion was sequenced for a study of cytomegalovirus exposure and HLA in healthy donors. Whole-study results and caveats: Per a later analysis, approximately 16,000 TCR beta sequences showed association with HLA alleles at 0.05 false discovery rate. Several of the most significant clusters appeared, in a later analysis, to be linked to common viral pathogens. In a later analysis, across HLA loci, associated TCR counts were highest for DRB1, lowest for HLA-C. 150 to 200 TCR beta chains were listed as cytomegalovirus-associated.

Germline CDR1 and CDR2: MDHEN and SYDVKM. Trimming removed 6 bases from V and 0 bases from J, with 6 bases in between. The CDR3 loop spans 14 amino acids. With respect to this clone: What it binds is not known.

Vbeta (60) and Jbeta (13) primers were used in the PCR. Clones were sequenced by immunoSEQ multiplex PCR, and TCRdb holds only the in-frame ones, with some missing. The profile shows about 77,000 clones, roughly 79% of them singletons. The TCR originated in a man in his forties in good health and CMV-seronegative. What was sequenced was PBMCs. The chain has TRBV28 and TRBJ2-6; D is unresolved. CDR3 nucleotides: TGTGCCAGCAGCACCAGCTCTGGGGCCAACGTCCTGACTTTC. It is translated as CASSTSSGANVLTF.